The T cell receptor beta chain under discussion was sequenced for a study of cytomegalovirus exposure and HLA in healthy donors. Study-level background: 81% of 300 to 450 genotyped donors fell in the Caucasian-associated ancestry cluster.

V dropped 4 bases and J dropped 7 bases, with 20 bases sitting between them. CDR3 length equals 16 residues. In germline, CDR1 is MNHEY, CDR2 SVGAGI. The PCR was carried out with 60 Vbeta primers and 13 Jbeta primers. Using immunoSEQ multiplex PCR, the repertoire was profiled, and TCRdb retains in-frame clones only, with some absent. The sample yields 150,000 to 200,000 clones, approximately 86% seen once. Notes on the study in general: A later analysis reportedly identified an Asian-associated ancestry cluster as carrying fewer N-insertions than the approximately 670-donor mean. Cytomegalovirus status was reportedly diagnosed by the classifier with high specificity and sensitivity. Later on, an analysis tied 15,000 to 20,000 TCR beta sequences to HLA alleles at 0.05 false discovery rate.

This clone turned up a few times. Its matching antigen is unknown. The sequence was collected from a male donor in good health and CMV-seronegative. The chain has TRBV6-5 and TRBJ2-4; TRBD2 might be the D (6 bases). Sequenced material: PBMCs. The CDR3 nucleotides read TGTGCCAGCAGTTCCCCATCGGAGGGGTCATGGAACATTCAGTACTTC. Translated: CASSSPSEGSWNIQYF.